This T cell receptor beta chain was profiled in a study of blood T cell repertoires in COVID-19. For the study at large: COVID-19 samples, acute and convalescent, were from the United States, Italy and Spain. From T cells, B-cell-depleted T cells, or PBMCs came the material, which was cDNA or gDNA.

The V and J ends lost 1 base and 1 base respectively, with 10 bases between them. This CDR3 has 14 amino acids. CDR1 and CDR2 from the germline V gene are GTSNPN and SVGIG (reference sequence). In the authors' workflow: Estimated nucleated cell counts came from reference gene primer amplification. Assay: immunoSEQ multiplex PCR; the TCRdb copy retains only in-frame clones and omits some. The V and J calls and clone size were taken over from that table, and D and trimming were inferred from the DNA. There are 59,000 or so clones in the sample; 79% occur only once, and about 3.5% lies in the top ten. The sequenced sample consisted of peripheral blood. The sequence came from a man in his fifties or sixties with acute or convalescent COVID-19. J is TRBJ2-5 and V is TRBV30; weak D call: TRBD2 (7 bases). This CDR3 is CAWSGGGGQETQYF. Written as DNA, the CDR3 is TGTGCCTGGAGTGGAGGGGGGGGCCAAGAGACCCAGTACTTC.